The clone carrying this T cell receptor (beta chain) was found many times. The target antigen is unknown. The CDR3 consists of 15 residues. Looked up from germline, CDR1 is SGHRS and CDR2 is YFSETQ. After removal of 4 bases from V and 4 bases from J, the junction contained 7 bases not matched to a gene. TCRdb analysed the 5' RACE reads with MiXCR anew, one entry per CDR3 protein. The table shows about 490,000 distinct CDR3 sequences, with 13% to 15% occurring only once. This sample was taken from a study of identical twins. General study points: There was an excess of low generation probability in the out-of-frame alpha sequences that twins shared. Memory repertoires lacked the insertion deficit that abundant cord blood beta clonotypes showed. Because invariant MAIT and iNKT cells could be present, zero-insertion analyses could be partly confounded.

These same records also appear under a second study, on yellow fever vaccine responses in identical twins.

The sample comprised CD4+ T cells sorted from blood. The chain uses TRBV5-1 and TRBJ2-5, with 10 bases lining up with TRBD2. This clonotype was sampled from a young woman in good health. The chain's CDR3 is CASSPGTSVSETQYF. CDR3 DNA: TGCGCCAGCAGCCCTGGGACTAGCGTTTCAGAGACCCAGTACTTC.